This T cell receptor beta chain was identified during a study of cytomegalovirus exposure and HLA in healthy donors (dated by TCRdb to 2016 to 2017). Some background on the complete study: An earlier analysis of roughly 500 of the donors reported 250 to 300 Gb of sequence data and 90 million to 120 million unique TCR beta sequences obtained from about 179 million T cells. Approximately 300 gigabases of sequencing data and 75 million to 85 million unique TCR sequences made up an early release that covered around 640 HLA-typed donors. Of the 300 to 500 genotyped donors, 80% to 90% were placed in the genetic ancestry cluster associated with self-reported Caucasian donors. The study aimed to test whether signatures of past pathogen exposure could be identified by cataloging public T cell receptors. Using immunosequencing, the study profiled T cell repertoires from around 670 subjects and related those repertoires to cytomegalovirus serostatus. In addition to the first cohort of approximately 650 subjects, a separate validation cohort of over 90 different subjects was used. High-throughput TCR immunosequencing, statistical association of individual TCRs with disease status, and machine learning were combined to predict cytomegalovirus infection status. To study patterns of TCR occurrence, a later analysis re-analyzed previously published TCR beta repertoires from several hundred donors and added high-resolution HLA genotyping. In the later analysis, no new phenotypic data were used to find candidate immune exposures; instead, reliance was placed on TCR beta sequences and their occurrence across donors. An earlier analysis of approximately 500 of the donors applied high-throughput TCR beta sequencing to assess whether each TCR beta V gene segment acted as functional or pseudogenic. Alongside the repertoire data, information on donor age, sex, ethnicity and CMV serostatus was compiled. A later genetic analysis used genome-wide SNP genotypes for about 60% of the roughly 700 donors, treating that subset as a discovery cohort. All discovery cohort repertoires had been generated using a single sequencing platform. HLA typing covered class I and class II loci at four-digit resolution. The number of typed donors differed by locus: roughly 629-640 for A, B, C, DRB1 and DQB1; 500 to 550 for DQA1; approximately 610 for DPA1; and about 450 for DPB1. Because of strong linkage in the cohort, roughly five DR-DQ haplotypes were treated as single units for association and clustering. On average, about 240,000 unique TCR beta nucleotide sequences were sequenced per donor among some 430 genotyped donors of the cohort, with 15% to 20% of those sequences being non-productive. On the study overall, not on this receptor specifically: Most CMV-associated TCR beta chains appeared to be HLA-restricted in a later analysis, and the HLA associations seemed to be driven largely by CMV exposure. A further reported finding was that TCR beta sequences accurately predicted the HLA-A and HLA-B alleles for most subjects in the first cohort. A later analysis found that TCR association rates varied across HLA loci, with DRB1 alleles showing the most associated TCRs and HLA-C alleles the fewest. The only immune exposure information available for the cohort was CMV serostatus. Because counts were too low, some 16 rarely observed V segments, including chromosome 9 orphons, were excluded from the earlier analysis of around 590 of the donors. In this cohort, only TCR beta chains were sequenced, and detectable features were limited by the absence of alpha or paired-chain data. In a later analysis, some 17,000 TCR beta sequences were associated with specific HLA alleles at a false discovery rate of 0.05. A group of highly shared sequence variants was considered likely to be a technical artifact of the sequencing pipeline. The presence/absence analyses assumed that sequencing depth was roughly uniform across donors, and that assumption may not be true. A later genetic analysis associated a missense DCLRE1C variant with V-gene and J-gene trimming of TCR beta chains, and an independent cohort replicated the association. When HLA alleles, especially DR and DQ, strongly co-occurred, TCR associations were difficult to assign to individual alleles. According to a later genetic analysis, donors in an Asian-associated ancestry cluster had fewer N-insertions in productive TCRs than the approximately 650-donor mean. In a later analysis, HLA-associated TCR beta chains were found to be more clonally expanded and to have lower generation probabilities than equally common non-associated chains. A few of the identified cytomegalovirus-associated TCR beta chains were confirmed in vitro to be specific for cytomegalovirus antigens. Several of the top co-occurrence clusters appeared to be linked to parvovirus B19, influenza, CMV and Epstein-Barr virus, according to a later analysis. HLA typing was unavailable for some donors at each locus, so association tests used only the typed subset. Most TCR sequences were seen in very few donors, while some public TCRs were found in many individuals. A total of around 150 TCR beta chains were listed by the study as associated with cytomegalovirus. In an earlier analysis of 587 of the donors, most TCR beta V segments appeared in productive rearrangements about 87% or about 30% of the time, broadly matching IMGT annotations. Correlated functional status among segregating V segments might reflect linkage disequilibrium, but an unknown experimental factor could not be ruled out. Cytomegalovirus status was reported to be diagnosed by the classifier with high specificity and sensitivity in both the original and validation cohorts. The authors suggested that the approach could potentially be extended to other disease states and immunological phenotypes. Some IMGT-functional V segments, including TRBV6-2 and TRBV6-3, could not be told apart with the 87-base-pair reads, so those segments were excluded.

The cohort consisted of 600 or so healthy bone marrow donors. At the time of sampling, every cohort member was nominally healthy, though immune exposures that went unrecorded were likely present. The donor was CMV seronegative and was included in the group of around 320 seronegative cohort members. A peripheral blood sample was provided by each donor, and peripheral blood mononuclear cells were used for TCR beta sequencing. The Qiagen DNeasy Blood Extraction Kit was used to extract genomic DNA from the blood cell samples. The germline V gene (reference sequence) provides CDR1 MNHEY and CDR2 SMNVEV. V lost 5 bases and J lost 0 bases, and the count of bases not matched to a germline gene is 6. Measured from the cysteine to the phenylalanine, the CDR3 is 15 residues long. The read is trimmed to its CDR3 DNA, 45 bases read in frame from base 1. This clone was seen a handful of times. Its cognate antigen has yet to be identified. There are no base qualities to consult, and no much larger clone falls within one base.

The library was made by the immunoSEQ multiplex PCR assay. For the multiplex PCR, a mixture combining 60 forward primers for TCR Vbeta segments and 13 reverse primers for TCR Jbeta segments was used. A multiplex PCR assay on genomic DNA amplified the CDR3 region of rearranged TCR beta genes. On the Illumina HiSeq System, the amplified TCR beta libraries were sequenced as 87-base-pair reads. On the authors' methods: A later analysis counted approximately 74 million unique TCR beta chains across the 500 to 850 repertoires, and roughly 11 million of these chains were shared by at least two donors. Raw reads were error-corrected and collapsed into unique sequences by a nearest-neighbor algorithm in which closely related sequences were merged to remove PCR and sequencing errors. V, D and J gene segments were assigned by aligning CDR3 sequences to IMGT reference sequences. For a sequence to be retained, a match of at least six nucleotides to both a V gene segment and a J gene segment was required. A rearrangement was called productive if the CDR3 had no stop codons and remained in frame with V and J, and every other rearrangement was called non-productive. Following IMGT convention, CDR3 was defined as the stretch from the second conserved V-encoded cysteine up to the conserved J-encoded phenylalanine. The earlier analysis of some 600 of the donors excluded sequences that lacked an unambiguous match to a single V gene segment. An earlier analysis of several hundred of the donors called V segments functional above 56.7% productive rearrangements and segregating when the between-donor standard deviation exceeded 5%. A statistical classification framework was built for diagnosing cytomegalovirus status from the catalog of TCR beta chain sequences. V and J gene assignment, in a later analysis, came from comparing TCR nucleotide sequences with IMGT/GENE-DB human TR gene sequences. A later analysis assigned CDR3 sequences and most-parsimonious VDJ recombination scenarios with the TCRdist pipeline. A later analysis defined each TCR beta chain by its CDR3 amino acid sequence plus V-gene family, and excluded reads lacking a unique V-gene family. A later analysis removed 600 or so highly shared, low-generation-probability nucleotide sequences to deal with suspected cross-contamination and a sequencing artifact. In a later analysis, a clonal expansion index was calculated for each public chain from normalized within-repertoire ranks of inferred template counts. A later analysis computed generation probabilities with a VDJ recombination model fitted to out-of-frame rearrangements, and checked the results against IGoR. A later analysis scored TCR-TCR, TCR-HLA and TCR-CMV co-occurrence with hypergeometric tests, applying a repertoire-size bias correction to TCR pairs. In a later analysis, false discovery rates were estimated by permuting HLA or CMV assignments 20 times. A later analysis grouped co-occurring TCRs with DBSCAN, adding TCRdist sequence similarity when clustering within HLA-allele-positive subsets. For co-occurrence clustering, repertoires with fewer than 30,000 or more than 120,000 public chains were excluded, along with several repertoires with anomalous nucleotide sharing. TCRdb stores this immuneACCESS table with in-frame sequences only. Part of the clones is absent; in the studies checked, under half of the shortfall reflects unresolved V genes, and no reason is known for the rest. V and J calls and clone size are as listed in that table; D and trimming were resolved from the DNA. The sample profile shows about 120,000 clones; around 79% of them were found once. The leading ten clones occupy around 1.6% of the sample.

Sequencing was done on a sample of PBMCs. This clonotype was sampled from a woman aged 18 to 35 in good health and CMV-seronegative. The chain couples TRBV27 to TRBJ2-7; TRBD1 agrees with 8 junctional bases. The CDR3 has the sequence CASSQTGGSSYEQYF. Read as DNA, the sequence is TGTGCCAGCAGTCAAACAGGGGGAAGCTCCTACGAGCAGTACTTC.